This entry lists 19 T cell receptor beta chains sequenced from one sample in a study of beta chain features in type 1 diabetes. Which antigens these TCRs recognize remains unknown. Study results and caveats: The study found moderately but significantly shorter TCRB CDR3s in all four CD4+ subsets of Type 1 diabetes patients.

What was sequenced were expressed TCRB transcripts, since all of the isolated RNA had been reverse transcribed. Using immunoSEQ multiplex PCR, the repertoire was profiled, and TCRdb retains in-frame clones only, with some absent. The sample shows around 600,000 clones, over 10% of them seen only once. Sequencing was performed on naive CD4+ T cells from blood. The receptors originated from a young man with type 1 diabetes.

The gene calls are TRBV7-2 and TRBJ2-5, with TRBD2 matching over 7 bases. CDR1 and CDR2 from the germline V gene are SGHTA and FQGNSA. Trimming removed 5 bases from V and 4 bases from J; junction bases left unmatched: 10. This CDR3 has 15 residues. In nucleotides, the CDR3 is TGTGCCAGCAGCCATCCTTGGTCGGGGGGAGAGACCCAGTACTTC. Its translation is CASSHPWSGGETQYF.

This chain links TRBV4-3 with TRBJ1-6, with D unclear. Germline values: CDR1 LGHNA, CDR2 YSLEER. The CDR3 is 17 amino acids. The germline V and J ends were trimmed by 0 bases and 10 bases, with 19 bases remaining between them. The CDR3 loop is CASSQDPSGKPRSPLHF. CDR3 sequence (DNA): TGCGCCAGCAGCCAAGATCCCTCGGGGAAACCGAGGTCACCCCTCCACTTT.

The CDR3 spells CASSTGLNEQFF. The CDR3 DNA is TGTGCCAGCAGCACGGGACTTAATGAGCAGTTCTTC. V is TRBV7-3 and J is TRBJ2-1, with D possibly being TRBD2 (6 bases). Trimming took off 5 bases at V and 7 bases at J, with 9 bases between the two ends. This CDR3 spans 12 amino acids. CDR1 is SGHTA, CDR2 FQGTGA, per germline.

The V and J genes are TRBV30 and TRBJ1-6; TRBD1 might be the D (6 bases). The CDR3 extends over 16 amino acids. V lost 6 bases, J lost 3 bases, and 18 bases lay in between. Germline V gene data show CDR1 as GTSNPN and CDR2 as SVGIG (reference sequence). DNA for the CDR3: TGTGCCTGTATCAGGGCGGGGGCGGTCTATAATTCACCCCTCCACTTT. Its translation is CACIRAGAVYNSPLHF. Supplemented by reference TRBV30 and TRBJ1-6, the full variable domain reads SQTIHQWPATLVQPVGSPLSLECTVEGTSNPNLYWYRQAAGRGLQLLFYSVGIGQISSEVPQNLSASRPQDRQFILSSKKLLLSDSGFYLCACIRAGAVYNSPLHFGNGTRLTVT.

This chain uses TRBV10-3 with TRBJ1-1; the D is unclear. There are 14 residues in the CDR3. Trimming left V 1 base short and J 1 base short, with 7 bases between. Per the germline V gene, CDR1 is ENHRY and CDR2 is SYGVKD. The CDR3 spells CAISEWGGNTEAFF. In nucleotides, the CDR3 is TGTGCCATCAGTGAGTGGGGTGGGAACACTGAAGCTTTCTTT.

This clone has just a few counts. A read error may produce the germline difference seen at one junction end. This chain links TRBV7-2 with TRBJ2-3; 9 bases line up with TRBD2. CDR3 size: 15 residues. Germline loops: CDR1 SGHTA, CDR2 FQGNSA. CDR3 in amino acids: CASSTDEAGRGGREF. The CDR3 DNA sequence: TGTGCCAGCTCGACGGATGAGGCCGGGCGGGGGGGCAGGGAGTTT.

The chain links TRBV9 to TRBJ2-3; D gene ambiguous. Trimming left V 1 base short and J 6 bases short, with 12 bases between. Looked up from germline, CDR1 is SGDLS and CDR2 is YYNGEE. CDR3 size: 14 residues. CDR3 sequence: CASSVISPGDTQYF. The CDR3 region has the DNA TGTGCCAGCAGCGTAATTTCCCCCGGGGATACGCAGTATTTT.

The CDR3 DNA follows: TGTGCCAGCAGCCAAGATCACGGGACACTTTACACCGGGGAGCTGTTTTTT. Amino acids: CASSQDHGTLYTGELFF. This chain joins TRBV14 and TRBJ2-2; possibly TRBD1 for D (6 bases). This CDR3 comprises 17 residues. Germline V gives CDR1 SGHDN, CDR2 FVKESK. The V gene lost 0 bases and the J gene lost 3 bases, with 14 bases spanning the gap. The full variable domain, in which reference TRBV14 and TRBJ2-2 provide the parts outside the CDR3, is EAGVTQFPSHSVIEKGQTVTLRCDPISGHDNLYWYRRVMGKEIKFLLHFVKESKQDESGMPNNRFLAERTGGTYSTLKVQPAELEDSGVYFCASSQDHGTLYTGELFFGEGSRLTVL.

The chain combines TRBV7-8 with TRBJ1-2; D remains unclear. Germline CDR1 is SGHVS and CDR2 is FQNEAQ. V lost 4 bases and J 8 bases, leaving 17 bases between the germline ends. The CDR3 spans 14 residues. CDR3 protein: CASSSLGELGGYTF. The CDR3 region has the DNA TGTGCCAGCAGCTCCCTTGGGGAGCTGGGAGGCTACACCTTC.

This clone occurred a few times. The chain is built from TRBV6-6 and TRBJ2-7, with a tentative D call TRBD2 (6 bases). Germline V CDR1 and CDR2: MNHNY, SVGAGI (reference sequence). The CDR3 length is 14 residues. The germline V and J ends were trimmed by 2 bases and 9 bases, with 17 bases remaining between them. The CDR3 nucleotides read TGTGCCAGCAGTTACGCGGGGACCGCCATAGGGCAGTACTTC. Translated: CASSYAGTAIGQYF.

The CDR3 coding sequence is TGTGCCACCAGCAGAGTTAAAGAGACCCAGTACTTC. This codes for CATSRVKETQYF. J is TRBJ2-5 and V is TRBV15; D gene unclear. Germline V gives CDR1 LNHNV, CDR2 YYDKDF (reference sequence). The CDR3 contains 12 residues. V was shortened by 1 base and J by 3 bases, with 3 bases between the two germline ends.

The rearrangement uses TRBV6-5 and TRBJ1-1; weak D call: TRBD1 (5 bases). Germline assignment: CDR1 MNHEY and CDR2 SVGAGI. Trimming removed 6 bases at V and 0 bases at J, with 5 bases between. The CDR3 sequence is 12 residues long. CDR3 loop: CASRGVNTEAFF. As DNA, the CDR3 is TGTGCCAGCAGGGGGGTGAACACTGAAGCTTTCTTT.

In its sample, this clone was seen a few times. This chain links TRBV6-6 with TRBJ1-5; D gene uncertain. Per germline, CDR1 MNHNY and CDR2 SVGAGI (reference sequence). V dropped 7 bases and J dropped 2 bases, with 12 bases sitting between them. The CDR3 runs 14 residues. As DNA, the CDR3 is TGTGCCAGCAATTTATCGAAGGGCAATCAGCCCCAGCATTTT. Its translation is CASNLSKGNQPQHF.

The sample holds a few counts of this clone. V usage is TRBV6-5 and J usage is TRBJ2-7; D may be TRBD1 (6 bases). Germline V gene lookup returns CDR1 MNHEY and CDR2 SVGAGI. The ends were cut back, 1 base at V and 3 bases at J, with 10 bases in the middle. This CDR3 contains 14 residues. CDR3 residues: CASSYYRDNYEQYF. CDR3 coding DNA: TGTGCCAGCAGTTACTACCGGGACAACTACGAGCAGTACTTC.

This clone was observed a handful of times. The chain has TRBV7-2 and TRBJ1-2; D is undetermined. V was cut by 1 base and J by 7 bases, with 19 bases left in between. The length of the CDR3 is 16 residues. From germline, CDR1 is SGHTA and CDR2 FQGNSA. CDR3 sequence reads: CASSLDLVGRISGYTF. CDR3 nucleotide sequence: TGTGCCAGCAGCTTAGATTTAGTCGGCAGGATAAGTGGCTACACCTTC.

This clone was observed a handful of times. Additional DNA sequences in this sample encode the identical CDR3. The rearrangement links TRBV7-2 to TRBJ1-6; the D gene is possibly TRBD1 (5 bases). CDR3 size: 15 residues. Between the trimmed V and J ends, which lost 1 base and 7 bases, there was a span of 11 bases. From germline, CDR1 is SGHTA and CDR2 FQGNSA. CDR3 residues: CASSLGGGGNSPLHF. CDR3 sequence (DNA): TGTGCCAGCAGCTTAGGGGGCGGGGGAAATTCACCCCTCCACTTT.

This clone has a handful of counts. CDR3 bases: TGTGCCAGCTCACCAGCCCAGGAAGGAAAGCCCCAGCATTTT. This encodes CASSPAQEGKPQHF. The chain combines TRBV18 with TRBJ1-5; no clear D gene. Trimming cost V 2 bases and J 8 bases, with 13 bases left between them. The CDR3 runs 14 residues. Germline V gene sequence: CDR1 KGHSH, CDR2 LQKENI.

Here the CDR3 reads CATSWTGSPNEQFF. The CDR3 nucleotides are TGTGCCACCAGCTGGACCGGGAGCCCAAATGAGCAGTTCTTC. This rearrangement joins TRBV15 to TRBJ2-1; tentative D call: TRBD2 (6 bases). The germline V gene encodes CDR1 LNHNV and CDR2 YYDKDF (reference sequence). The CDR3 totals 14 residues. Trimming stripped 5 bases from V and 7 bases from J, with 15 bases between. Drawing the rest from reference TRBV15 and TRBJ2-1, the complete variable domain is DAMVIQNPRYQVTQFGKPVTLSCSQTLNHNVMYWYQQKSSQAPKLLFHYYDKDFNNEADTPDNFQSRRPNTSFCFLDIRSPGLGDTAMYLCATSWTGSPNEQFFGPGTRLTVL.

This clone was seen a few times. The rearrangement joins TRBV2 to TRBJ2-1; no firm D call. The V gene's germline CDR1 is SNHLY and CDR2 FYNNEI. CDR3 length: 11 residues. Trimming shortened V by 5 bases and J by 7 bases, and 6 bases separated the two germline ends. DNA for the CDR3: TGTGCCAGCAGTCCTTCTAATGAGCAGTTCTTC. As protein: CASSPSNEQFF. Supplemented by reference TRBV2 and TRBJ2-1, the full variable domain reads EPEVTQTPSHQVTQMGQEVILRCVPISNHLYFYWYRQILGQKVEFLVSFYNNEISEKSEIFDDQFSVERPDGSNFTLKIRSTKLEDSAMYFCASSPSNEQFFGPGTRLTVL.